These 20 T cell receptor beta chains share one sample of origin, sequenced in a study of early T cells in non-severe SARS-CoV-2 infection. TCRdb re-called the 5' RACE reads with MiXCR, one entry per CDR3 protein. Counted here are 90,000 to 130,000 distinct CDR3 sequences, 9.5% to 13% occurring once; the ten biggest clones make up around 3%. Sequencing was carried out using whole blood. The source is an adult who was a healthcare worker with PCR-confirmed SARS-CoV-2 infection or an uninfected control (not recorded which).

The chain joins TRBV19 to TRBJ2-1, with TRBD2 matching over 7 bases. Germline assignment: CDR1 LNHDA and CDR2 SQIVND (reference sequence). The CDR3 consists of 17 residues. V shed 4 bases, J shed 6 bases, and the junction held 15 bases outside the gene matches. CDR3 DNA: TGTGCCAGTAGTAACCCCCGGGGAGCGGGAATCGGCAATGAGCAGTTCTTC. Translating gives CASSNPRGAGIGNEQFF. Drawing the rest from reference TRBV19 and TRBJ2-1, the complete variable domain is DGGITQSPKYLFRKEGQNVTLSCEQNLNHDAMYWYRQDPGQGLRLIYYSQIVNDFQKGDIAEGYSVSREKKESFPLTVTSAQKNPTAFYLCASSNPRGAGIGNEQFFGPGTRLTVL.

This clonotype has at least ten counts. This chain uses TRBV30 with TRBJ2-6, with 7 positions matching TRBD2. Germline-derived CDR1 and CDR2 are GTSNPN and SVGIG (reference sequence). CDR3 length: 19 residues. Losses at the gene ends were 2 bases for V and 0 bases for J; bases not matched to a gene: 13. CDR3 sequence: CAWSYASGYLTSGANVLTF. The DNA of the CDR3 is TGTGCCTGGAGTTATGCTAGCGGATACCTCACCTCTGGGGCCAACGTCCTGACTTTC.

This chain joins TRBV7-9 and TRBJ1-4, with 9 bases aligning to TRBD1. This CDR3 comprises 15 residues. Trimming at V came to 5 bases and at J to 6 bases, leaving 7 bases not matched to a gene. Germline loops: CDR1 SEHNR, CDR2 FQNEAQ (reference sequence). CDR3 loop: CASSIQTGGYEKLFF. The CDR3 DNA reads TGTGCCAGCAGCATCCAGACAGGGGGATATGAAAAACTGTTTTTT.

This chain connects TRBV27 to TRBJ2-1; 9 positions agree with TRBD2. This CDR3 has 17 amino acids. After removal of 6 bases from V and 4 bases from J, the junction contained 13 bases not matched to a gene. The germline CDR1 and CDR2 sequences are MNHEY and SMNVEV (reference sequence). For the CDR3, the DNA is TGTGCCAGCAGACCTGCTCTAGCGGGATTGCGGTACAATGAGCAGTTCTTC. It is translated as CASRPALAGLRYNEQFF.

This clonotype was seen repeatedly, ten times or more. The gene calls are TRBV28 and TRBJ2-2; 9 bases agree with TRBD2. The germline V gene has CDR1 MDHEN and CDR2 SYDVKM. V shed 11 bases and J 0 bases; nucleotides not matched to a gene: 7. The CDR3 has 15 residues. CDR3 coding DNA: TGTGCCCTCGGGGTAGCGGGGGCGAACACCGGGGAGCTGTTTTTT. Amino acids: CALGVAGANTGELFF.

The chain employs TRBV12-5 and TRBJ2-2, with 9 nucleotides matching TRBD2. Germline V gives CDR1 LGHNT, CDR2 FRNRAP. Unmatched junction bases numbered 9, after V lost 8 bases and J lost 8 bases. The CDR3 contains 14 residues. The CDR3 is CASRELAGRGELFF. CDR3 bases: TGTGCTAGTAGGGAACTAGCGGGTCGAGGGGAGCTGTTTTTT.

This clonotype was detected only a few times. This sequence joins TRBV18 and TRBJ1-1, with D uncertain. Trimming took 2 bases from V and 0 from J, leaving 10 bases between them. CDR1 KGHSH and CDR2 LQKENI come from the germline V gene. The CDR3 loop spans 15 amino acids. CDR3 sequence reads: CASSPNEGLNTEAFF. CDR3 bases: TGTGCCAGCTCACCAAATGAGGGCCTGAACACTGAAGCTTTCTTT.

This clonotype was seen a few times. CDR3 sequence reads: CSATGLAGGADTQYF. Here the CDR3 DNA reads TGCAGTGCTACGGGCCTCGCGGGAGGAGCAGATACGCAGTATTTT. This rearrangement joins TRBV20-1 to TRBJ2-3; 8 positions agree with TRBD2. V shed 4 bases, J shed 4 bases, and the junction held 10 bases outside the gene matches. This CDR3 is built from 15 residues. CDR1 and CDR2 (germline): DFQATT, SNEGSKA (reference sequence).

This clonotype was detected only once. The chain has TRBV29-1 and TRBJ1-5; D is perhaps TRBD1 (6 bases). Trimming took off 5 bases at V and 3 bases at J, with 17 bases between the two ends. Germline CDR1 and CDR2: SQVTM and ANQGSEA. CDR3 length equals 15 residues. CDR3 amino acids: CSVTPSGTPNQPQHF. The CDR3 DNA follows: TGCAGCGTTACCCCCTCCGGGACACCCAATCAGCCCCAGCATTTT.

At least ten counts were recorded for this clonotype. This chain joins TRBV5-1 and TRBJ2-1; D perhaps matches TRBD2 (7 bases). Germline V CDR1 and CDR2: SGHRS, YFSETQ. The CDR3 sequence is 15 residues long. V was pared by 2 bases and J by 8 bases, with 17 bases between. The CDR3 DNA follows: TGCGCCAGCAGCTTTATGGGGGGGCCGTTTGATGAGCAGTTCTTC. Its protein is CASSFMGGPFDEQFF.

V and J are TRBV7-9 and TRBJ1-3; D call uncertain. V gave up 1 base and J gave up 4 bases, with 5 bases separating them. The CDR3 spans 13 residues. CDR1 and CDR2 (germline): SEHNR, FQNEAQ (reference sequence). CDR3 amino acids: CASSLGGGNTIYF. CDR3 DNA: TGTGCCAGCAGCTTAGGCGGGGGAAACACCATATATTTT. The full variable domain, in which reference TRBV7-9 and TRBJ1-3 provide the parts outside the CDR3, is DTGVSQNPRHKITKRGQNVTFRCDPISEHNRLYWYRQTLGQGPEFLTYFQNEAQLEKSRLLSDRFSAERPKGSFSTLEIQRTEQGDSAMYLCASSLGGGNTIYFGEGSWLTVV.

This clonotype was detected a few times. This chain connects TRBV3-1 to TRBJ1-1; no firm D call. Germline V gives CDR1 LGHDT, CDR2 YNNKEL (reference sequence). The V and J ends lost 1 base and 9 bases respectively, with 9 bases between them. This CDR3 has 12 amino acids. The CDR3 region has the DNA TGTGCCAGCAGCCAAGGGGCAGACAAAGCTTTCTTT. It translates to CASSQGADKAFF.

This chain links TRBV11-1 with TRBJ2-1; D perhaps matches TRBD1 (5 bases). Deletions cut 5 bases from V and 3 bases from J, with 14 bases between. CDR1 and CDR2 (germline): SGHAT, FQDESV (reference sequence). The CDR3 extends over 15 amino acids. CDR3 residues: CASSGEAGFYNEQFF. CDR3 coding DNA: TGTGCCAGCAGCGGAGAGGCAGGGTTCTACAATGAGCAGTTCTTC.

This clonotype was found a few times. The chain links TRBV3-1 to TRBJ2-7, with D possibly being TRBD1 (6 bases). Between the trimmed V and J ends, which lost 3 bases and 4 bases, there was a span of 19 bases. The germline V gene encodes CDR1 LGHDT and CDR2 YNNKEL (reference sequence). This CDR3 has 16 residues. The chain's CDR3 is CASSHGAPGAGYEQYF. The CDR3 DNA is TGTGCCAGCAGCCACGGGGCCCCAGGGGCGGGTTACGAGCAGTACTTC.

The chain recombines TRBV28 with TRBJ2-7, with 8 bases identical to TRBD1. The CDR3 runs 13 residues. The V segment lost 6 bases and the J segment 6 bases; nucleotides outside the gene matches: 7. Germline V gives CDR1 MDHEN, CDR2 SYDVKM. The CDR3 sequence: CASSSQGAREQYF. The CDR3, as DNA: TGTGCCAGCAGCTCCCAGGGGGCGCGCGAGCAGTACTTC.

The table lists this clonotype with many counts. The chain has TRBV20-1 and TRBJ1-6; D is undetermined. The CDR3 loop spans 12 amino acids. From germline, CDR1 is DFQATT and CDR2 SNEGSKA (reference sequence). V lost 3 bases and J 9 bases, leaving 9 bases between the germline ends. The CDR3 bases are TGCAGTGCTAGGACTGCGGGTTCACCCCTCCACTTT. It encodes CSARTAGSPLHF.

The gene calls are TRBV5-1 and TRBJ1-1; 8 positions match TRBD1. This CDR3 comprises 14 residues. With V trimmed by 3 bases and J by 1 base, 2 bases remained unmatched. CDR1 and CDR2 from the germline V gene are SGHRS and YFSETQ. In nucleotides, the CDR3 is TGCGCCAGCAGCTCGGACAGGGCGAACACTGAAGCTTTCTTT. Its translation: CASSSDRANTEAFF.

V and J are TRBV9 and TRBJ2-1; TRBD2 matches at 8 bases. Germline V gene data show CDR1 as SGDLS and CDR2 as YYNGEE. The CDR3 extends over 13 amino acids. J gave up 7 bases and V 3 bases, and 3 bases lay outside the gene matches. The CDR3 loop is CASSAPGGNEQFF. CDR3 in DNA: TGTGCCAGCAGCGCGCCGGGGGGGAATGAGCAGTTCTTC.

This clonotype has only a few counts. The V gene is TRBV6-5, the J gene TRBJ2-2; 8 positions match TRBD1. The V gene's germline CDR1 is MNHEY and CDR2 SVGAGI. The CDR3 extends over 15 amino acids. Trimming removed 3 bases from V and 4 bases from J; junction bases left unmatched: 4. CDR3 amino acids: CASSYTTGATGELFF. DNA for the CDR3: TGTGCCAGCAGTTATACGACAGGGGCCACCGGGGAGCTGTTTTTT.

The table lists this clonotype with a few counts. The chain is built from TRBV20-1 and TRBJ1-2; D not certain. Trimming left V 3 bases short and J 5 bases short, with 7 bases between. CDR1 is DFQATT and CDR2 is SNEGSKA in the germline V gene (reference sequence). CDR3 length equals 11 residues. CDR3 bases: TGCAGTGCTAGTGGAACTTATGGCTACACCTTC. Translation: CSASGTYGYTF.